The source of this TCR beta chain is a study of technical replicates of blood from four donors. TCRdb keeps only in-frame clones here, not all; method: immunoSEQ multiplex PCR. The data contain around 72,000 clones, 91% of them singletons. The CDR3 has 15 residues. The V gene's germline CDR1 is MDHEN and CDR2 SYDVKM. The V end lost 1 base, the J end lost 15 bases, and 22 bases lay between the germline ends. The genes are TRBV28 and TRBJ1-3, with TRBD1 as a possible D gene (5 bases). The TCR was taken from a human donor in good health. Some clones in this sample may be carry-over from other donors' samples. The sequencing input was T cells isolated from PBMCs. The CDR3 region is CASSLLDLGQAPTYF. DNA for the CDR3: TGTGCCAGCAGTTTATTGGATTTGGGGCAGGCGCCCACATATTTT.